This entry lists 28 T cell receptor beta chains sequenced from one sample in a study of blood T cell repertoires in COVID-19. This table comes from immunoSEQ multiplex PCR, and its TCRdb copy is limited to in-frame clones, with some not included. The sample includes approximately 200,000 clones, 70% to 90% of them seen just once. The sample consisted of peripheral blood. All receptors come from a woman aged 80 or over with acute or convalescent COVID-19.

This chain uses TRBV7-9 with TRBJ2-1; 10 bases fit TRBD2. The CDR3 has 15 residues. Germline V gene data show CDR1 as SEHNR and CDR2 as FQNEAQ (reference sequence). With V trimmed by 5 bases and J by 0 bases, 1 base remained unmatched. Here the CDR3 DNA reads TGTGCCAGCAGCGCTAGCGGGAGCTCCTACAATGAGCAGTTCTTC. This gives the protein CASSASGSSYNEQFF.

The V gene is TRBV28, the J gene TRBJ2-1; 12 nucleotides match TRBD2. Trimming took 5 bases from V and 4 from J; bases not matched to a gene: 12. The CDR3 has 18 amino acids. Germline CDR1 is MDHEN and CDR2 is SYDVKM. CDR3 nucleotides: TGTGCCAGCAGTGGAACCGGGACTAGCGGGCGGAGTTACAATGAGCAGTTCTTC. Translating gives CASSGTGTSGRSYNEQFF. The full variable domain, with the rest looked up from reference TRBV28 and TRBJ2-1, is DVKVTQSSRYLVKRTGEKVFLECVQDMDHENMFWYRQDPGLGLRLIYFSYDVKMKEKGDIPEGYSVSREKKERFSLILESASTNQTSMYLCASSGTGTSGRSYNEQFFGPGTRLTVL.

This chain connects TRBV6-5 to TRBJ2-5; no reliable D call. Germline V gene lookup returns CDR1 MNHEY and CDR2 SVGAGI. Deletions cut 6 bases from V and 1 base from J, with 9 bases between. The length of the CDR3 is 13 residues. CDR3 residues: CASSRRVQETQYF. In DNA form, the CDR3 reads TGTGCCAGCAGCCGCCGGGTCCAAGAGACCCAGTACTTC.

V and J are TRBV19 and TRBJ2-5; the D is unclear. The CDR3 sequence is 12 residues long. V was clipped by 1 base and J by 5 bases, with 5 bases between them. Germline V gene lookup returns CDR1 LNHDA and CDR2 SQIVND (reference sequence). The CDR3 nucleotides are TGTGCCAGTAGTATAGCCGGGGAGACCCAGTACTTC. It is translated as CASSIAGETQYF.

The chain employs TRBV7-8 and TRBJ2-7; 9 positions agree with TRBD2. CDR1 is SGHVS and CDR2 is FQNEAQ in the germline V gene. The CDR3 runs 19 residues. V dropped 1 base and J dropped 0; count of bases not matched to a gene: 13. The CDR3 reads CASSLVRGADSGSSYEQYF. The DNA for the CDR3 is TGTGCCAGCAGCTTAGTACGGGGGGCGGATAGCGGGAGCTCCTACGAGCAGTACTTC.

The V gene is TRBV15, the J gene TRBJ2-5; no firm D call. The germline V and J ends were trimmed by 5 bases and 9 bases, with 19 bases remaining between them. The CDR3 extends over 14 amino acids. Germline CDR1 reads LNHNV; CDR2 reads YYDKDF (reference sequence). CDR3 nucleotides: TGTGCCACCAGCTGGAGAGAGATGGCAAAGCCCCAGTACTTC. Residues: CATSWREMAKPQYF.

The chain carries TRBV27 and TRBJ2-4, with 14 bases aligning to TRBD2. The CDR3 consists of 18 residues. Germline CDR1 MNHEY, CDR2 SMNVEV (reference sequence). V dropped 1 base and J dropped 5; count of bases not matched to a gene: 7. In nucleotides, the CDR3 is TGTGCCAGCAGTTTATTCCAGGGACTAGCGGGAGAGCAAAACATTCAGTACTTC. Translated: CASSLFQGLAGEQNIQYF.

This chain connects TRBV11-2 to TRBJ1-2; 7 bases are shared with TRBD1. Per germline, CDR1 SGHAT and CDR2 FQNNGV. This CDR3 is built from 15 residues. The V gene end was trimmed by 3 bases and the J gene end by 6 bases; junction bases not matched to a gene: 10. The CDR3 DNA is TGTGCCAGCAGCTTGAGAGGCACCGGGACAGATGGCTACACCTTC. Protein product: CASSLRGTGTDGYTF.

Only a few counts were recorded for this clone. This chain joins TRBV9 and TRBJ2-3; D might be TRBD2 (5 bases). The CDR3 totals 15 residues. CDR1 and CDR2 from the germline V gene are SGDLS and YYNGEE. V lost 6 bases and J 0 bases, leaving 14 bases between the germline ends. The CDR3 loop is CASTDGVTSTDTQYF. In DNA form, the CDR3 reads TGTGCCAGCACGGACGGGGTGACTAGCACAGATACGCAGTATTTT.

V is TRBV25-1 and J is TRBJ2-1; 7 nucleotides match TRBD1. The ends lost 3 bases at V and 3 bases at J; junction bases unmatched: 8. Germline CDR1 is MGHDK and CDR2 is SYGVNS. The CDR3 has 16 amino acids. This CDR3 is CASSESPGGHYNEQFF. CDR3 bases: TGTGCCAGCAGTGAGTCTCCAGGGGGTCACTACAATGAGCAGTTCTTC.

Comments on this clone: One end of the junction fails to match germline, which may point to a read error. CDR3 region: CASSILNSGQETQYF. In nucleotides, the CDR3 is TGTGCTAGCAGCATCCTGAATTCGGGCCAAGAGACCCAGTACTTC. J is TRBJ2-5 and V is TRBV7-7; no clear D. There are 15 residues in the CDR3. The germline V gene has CDR1 SSHAT and CDR2 FNYEAQ (reference sequence). The full variable domain, in which reference TRBV7-7 and TRBJ2-5 provide the parts outside the CDR3, is GAGVSQSPRYKVTKRGQDVTLRCDPISSHATLYWYQQALGQGPEFLTYFNYEAQPDKSGLPSDRFSAERPEGSISTLTIQRTEQRDSAMYRCASSILNSGQETQYFGPGTRLLVL.

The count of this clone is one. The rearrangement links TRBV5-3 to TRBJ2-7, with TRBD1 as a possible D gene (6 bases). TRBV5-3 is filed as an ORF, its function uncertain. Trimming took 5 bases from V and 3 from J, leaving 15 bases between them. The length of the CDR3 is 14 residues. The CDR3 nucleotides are TGTGCCAGAAGGGACAGAGGGTCGGGCTACGAGCAGTACTTC. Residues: CARRDRGSGYEQYF.

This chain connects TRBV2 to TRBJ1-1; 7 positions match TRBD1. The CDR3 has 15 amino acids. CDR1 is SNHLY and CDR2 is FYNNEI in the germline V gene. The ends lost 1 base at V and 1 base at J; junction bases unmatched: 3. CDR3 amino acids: CASSEGDRPNTEAFF. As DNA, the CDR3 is TGTGCCAGCAGTGAAGGGGACAGACCGAACACTGAAGCTTTCTTT.

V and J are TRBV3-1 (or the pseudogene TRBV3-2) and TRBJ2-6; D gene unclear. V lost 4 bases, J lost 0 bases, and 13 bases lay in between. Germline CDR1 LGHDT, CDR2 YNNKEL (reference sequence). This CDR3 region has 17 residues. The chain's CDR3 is CASSRLADLSGANVLTF. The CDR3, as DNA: TGTGCCAGCAGCCGGTTAGCCGACCTCTCTGGGGCCAACGTCCTGACTTTC.

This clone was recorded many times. CDR3 DNA: TGCGCCAGCAGCTTGGGGCTAGCGGGAGAAGATACGCAGTATTTT. Protein: CASSLGLAGEDTQYF. J is TRBJ2-3 and V is TRBV5-1; 10 bases are a match to TRBD2. Losses at the gene ends were 0 bases for V and 5 bases for J; bases not matched to a gene: 3. Germline CDR1 is SGHRS and CDR2 is YFSETQ. CDR3 length equals 15 residues.

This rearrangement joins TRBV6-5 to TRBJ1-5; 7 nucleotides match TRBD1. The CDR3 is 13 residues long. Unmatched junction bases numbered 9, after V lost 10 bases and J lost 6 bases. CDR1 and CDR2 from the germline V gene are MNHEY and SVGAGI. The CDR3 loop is CATRRGQAQPQHF. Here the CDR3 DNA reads TGTGCCACCAGAAGGGGGCAAGCTCAGCCCCAGCATTTT.

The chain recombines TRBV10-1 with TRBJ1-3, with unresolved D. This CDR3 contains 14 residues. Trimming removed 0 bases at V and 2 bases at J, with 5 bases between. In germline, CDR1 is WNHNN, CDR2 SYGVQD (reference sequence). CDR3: CASSESSAGNTIYF. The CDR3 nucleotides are TGCGCCAGCAGTGAGTCGTCGGCTGGAAACACCATATATTTT.

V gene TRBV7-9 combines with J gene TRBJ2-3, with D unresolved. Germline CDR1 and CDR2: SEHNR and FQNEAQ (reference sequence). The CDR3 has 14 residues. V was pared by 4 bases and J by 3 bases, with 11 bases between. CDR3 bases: TGTGCCAGCAGCTCAACTTCTCGGACAGATACGCAGTATTTT. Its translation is CASSSTSRTDTQYF.

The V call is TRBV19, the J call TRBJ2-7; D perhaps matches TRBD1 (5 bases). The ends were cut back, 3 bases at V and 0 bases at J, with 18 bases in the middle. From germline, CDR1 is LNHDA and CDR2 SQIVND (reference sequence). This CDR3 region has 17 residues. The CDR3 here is CASSMSRAHHLSYEQYF. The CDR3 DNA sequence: TGTGCCAGTAGTATGAGCAGGGCCCACCATCTCTCCTACGAGCAGTACTTC. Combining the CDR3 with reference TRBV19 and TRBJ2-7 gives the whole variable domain DGGITQSPKYLFRKEGQNVTLSCEQNLNHDAMYWYRQDPGQGLRLIYYSQIVNDFQKGDIAEGYSVSREKKESFPLTVTSAQKNPTAFYLCASSMSRAHHLSYEQYFGPGTRLTVT.

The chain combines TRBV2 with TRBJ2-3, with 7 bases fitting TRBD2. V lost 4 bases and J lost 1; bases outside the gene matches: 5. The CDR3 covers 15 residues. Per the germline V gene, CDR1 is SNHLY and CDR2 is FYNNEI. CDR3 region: CASSGQGGRTDTQYF. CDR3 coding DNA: TGTGCCAGCAGTGGCCAGGGAGGGCGCACAGATACGCAGTATTTT.

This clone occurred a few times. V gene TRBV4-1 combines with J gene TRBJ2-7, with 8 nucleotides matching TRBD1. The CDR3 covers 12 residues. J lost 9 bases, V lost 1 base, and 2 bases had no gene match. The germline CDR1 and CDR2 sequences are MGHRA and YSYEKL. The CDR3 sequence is CASSQGTGMQYF. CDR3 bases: TGCGCCAGCAGCCAAGGGACAGGGATGCAGTACTTC.

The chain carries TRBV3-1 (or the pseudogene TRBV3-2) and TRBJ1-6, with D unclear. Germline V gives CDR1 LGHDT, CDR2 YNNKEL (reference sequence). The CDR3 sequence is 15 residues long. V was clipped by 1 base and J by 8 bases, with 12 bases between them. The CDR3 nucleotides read TGTGCCAGCAGCCAAGTTCCCTCCCGGGATTCACCCCTCCACTTT. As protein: CASSQVPSRDSPLHF.

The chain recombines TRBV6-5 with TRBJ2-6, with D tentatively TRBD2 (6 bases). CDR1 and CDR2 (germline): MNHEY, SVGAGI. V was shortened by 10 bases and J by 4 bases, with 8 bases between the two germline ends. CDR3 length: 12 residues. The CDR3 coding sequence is TGTGCCATCGCGGGAGGGGCCAACGTCCTGACTTTC. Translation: CAIAGGANVLTF.

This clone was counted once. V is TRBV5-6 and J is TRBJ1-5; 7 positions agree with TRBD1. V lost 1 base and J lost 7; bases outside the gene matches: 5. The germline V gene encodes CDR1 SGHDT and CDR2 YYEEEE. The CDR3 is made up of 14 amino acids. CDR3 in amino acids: CASSLITGEQPQHF. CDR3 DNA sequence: TGTGCCAGCAGCTTGATTACAGGGGAACAGCCCCAGCATTTT.

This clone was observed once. In DNA form, the CDR3 reads TGTGCCTGGACCGGACAGGGGGCGGCAGTGGGCGAGCAGTACTTC. It encodes CAWTGQGAAVGEQYF. The V and J genes are TRBV30 and TRBJ2-7; TRBD1 aligns across 11 bases. Germline V gives CDR1 GTSNPN, CDR2 SVGIG (reference sequence). V shed 4 bases and J 6 bases; nucleotides not matched to a gene: 11. This CDR3 has 15 residues.

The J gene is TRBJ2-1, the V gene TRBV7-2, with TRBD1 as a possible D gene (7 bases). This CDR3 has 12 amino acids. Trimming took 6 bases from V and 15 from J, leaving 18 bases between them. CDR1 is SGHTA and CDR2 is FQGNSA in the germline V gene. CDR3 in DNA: TGTGCCAGCAGTTGGACAGGCGGGATAAGGTTCTTC. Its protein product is CASSWTGGIRFF.

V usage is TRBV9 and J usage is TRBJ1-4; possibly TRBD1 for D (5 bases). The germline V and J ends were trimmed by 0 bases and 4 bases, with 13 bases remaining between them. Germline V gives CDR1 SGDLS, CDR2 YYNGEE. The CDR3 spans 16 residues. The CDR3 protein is CASSVGIGGLNEKLFF. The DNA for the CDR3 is TGTGCCAGCAGCGTAGGTATCGGGGGACTTAATGAAAAACTGTTTTTT.

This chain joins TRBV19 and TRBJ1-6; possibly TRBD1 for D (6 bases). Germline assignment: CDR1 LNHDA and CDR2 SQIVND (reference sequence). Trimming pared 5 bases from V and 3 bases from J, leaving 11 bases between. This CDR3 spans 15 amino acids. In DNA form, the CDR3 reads TGTGCCAGTAGTCCAGGGGAGGGCTATAATTCACCCCTCCACTTT. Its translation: CASSPGEGYNSPLHF.